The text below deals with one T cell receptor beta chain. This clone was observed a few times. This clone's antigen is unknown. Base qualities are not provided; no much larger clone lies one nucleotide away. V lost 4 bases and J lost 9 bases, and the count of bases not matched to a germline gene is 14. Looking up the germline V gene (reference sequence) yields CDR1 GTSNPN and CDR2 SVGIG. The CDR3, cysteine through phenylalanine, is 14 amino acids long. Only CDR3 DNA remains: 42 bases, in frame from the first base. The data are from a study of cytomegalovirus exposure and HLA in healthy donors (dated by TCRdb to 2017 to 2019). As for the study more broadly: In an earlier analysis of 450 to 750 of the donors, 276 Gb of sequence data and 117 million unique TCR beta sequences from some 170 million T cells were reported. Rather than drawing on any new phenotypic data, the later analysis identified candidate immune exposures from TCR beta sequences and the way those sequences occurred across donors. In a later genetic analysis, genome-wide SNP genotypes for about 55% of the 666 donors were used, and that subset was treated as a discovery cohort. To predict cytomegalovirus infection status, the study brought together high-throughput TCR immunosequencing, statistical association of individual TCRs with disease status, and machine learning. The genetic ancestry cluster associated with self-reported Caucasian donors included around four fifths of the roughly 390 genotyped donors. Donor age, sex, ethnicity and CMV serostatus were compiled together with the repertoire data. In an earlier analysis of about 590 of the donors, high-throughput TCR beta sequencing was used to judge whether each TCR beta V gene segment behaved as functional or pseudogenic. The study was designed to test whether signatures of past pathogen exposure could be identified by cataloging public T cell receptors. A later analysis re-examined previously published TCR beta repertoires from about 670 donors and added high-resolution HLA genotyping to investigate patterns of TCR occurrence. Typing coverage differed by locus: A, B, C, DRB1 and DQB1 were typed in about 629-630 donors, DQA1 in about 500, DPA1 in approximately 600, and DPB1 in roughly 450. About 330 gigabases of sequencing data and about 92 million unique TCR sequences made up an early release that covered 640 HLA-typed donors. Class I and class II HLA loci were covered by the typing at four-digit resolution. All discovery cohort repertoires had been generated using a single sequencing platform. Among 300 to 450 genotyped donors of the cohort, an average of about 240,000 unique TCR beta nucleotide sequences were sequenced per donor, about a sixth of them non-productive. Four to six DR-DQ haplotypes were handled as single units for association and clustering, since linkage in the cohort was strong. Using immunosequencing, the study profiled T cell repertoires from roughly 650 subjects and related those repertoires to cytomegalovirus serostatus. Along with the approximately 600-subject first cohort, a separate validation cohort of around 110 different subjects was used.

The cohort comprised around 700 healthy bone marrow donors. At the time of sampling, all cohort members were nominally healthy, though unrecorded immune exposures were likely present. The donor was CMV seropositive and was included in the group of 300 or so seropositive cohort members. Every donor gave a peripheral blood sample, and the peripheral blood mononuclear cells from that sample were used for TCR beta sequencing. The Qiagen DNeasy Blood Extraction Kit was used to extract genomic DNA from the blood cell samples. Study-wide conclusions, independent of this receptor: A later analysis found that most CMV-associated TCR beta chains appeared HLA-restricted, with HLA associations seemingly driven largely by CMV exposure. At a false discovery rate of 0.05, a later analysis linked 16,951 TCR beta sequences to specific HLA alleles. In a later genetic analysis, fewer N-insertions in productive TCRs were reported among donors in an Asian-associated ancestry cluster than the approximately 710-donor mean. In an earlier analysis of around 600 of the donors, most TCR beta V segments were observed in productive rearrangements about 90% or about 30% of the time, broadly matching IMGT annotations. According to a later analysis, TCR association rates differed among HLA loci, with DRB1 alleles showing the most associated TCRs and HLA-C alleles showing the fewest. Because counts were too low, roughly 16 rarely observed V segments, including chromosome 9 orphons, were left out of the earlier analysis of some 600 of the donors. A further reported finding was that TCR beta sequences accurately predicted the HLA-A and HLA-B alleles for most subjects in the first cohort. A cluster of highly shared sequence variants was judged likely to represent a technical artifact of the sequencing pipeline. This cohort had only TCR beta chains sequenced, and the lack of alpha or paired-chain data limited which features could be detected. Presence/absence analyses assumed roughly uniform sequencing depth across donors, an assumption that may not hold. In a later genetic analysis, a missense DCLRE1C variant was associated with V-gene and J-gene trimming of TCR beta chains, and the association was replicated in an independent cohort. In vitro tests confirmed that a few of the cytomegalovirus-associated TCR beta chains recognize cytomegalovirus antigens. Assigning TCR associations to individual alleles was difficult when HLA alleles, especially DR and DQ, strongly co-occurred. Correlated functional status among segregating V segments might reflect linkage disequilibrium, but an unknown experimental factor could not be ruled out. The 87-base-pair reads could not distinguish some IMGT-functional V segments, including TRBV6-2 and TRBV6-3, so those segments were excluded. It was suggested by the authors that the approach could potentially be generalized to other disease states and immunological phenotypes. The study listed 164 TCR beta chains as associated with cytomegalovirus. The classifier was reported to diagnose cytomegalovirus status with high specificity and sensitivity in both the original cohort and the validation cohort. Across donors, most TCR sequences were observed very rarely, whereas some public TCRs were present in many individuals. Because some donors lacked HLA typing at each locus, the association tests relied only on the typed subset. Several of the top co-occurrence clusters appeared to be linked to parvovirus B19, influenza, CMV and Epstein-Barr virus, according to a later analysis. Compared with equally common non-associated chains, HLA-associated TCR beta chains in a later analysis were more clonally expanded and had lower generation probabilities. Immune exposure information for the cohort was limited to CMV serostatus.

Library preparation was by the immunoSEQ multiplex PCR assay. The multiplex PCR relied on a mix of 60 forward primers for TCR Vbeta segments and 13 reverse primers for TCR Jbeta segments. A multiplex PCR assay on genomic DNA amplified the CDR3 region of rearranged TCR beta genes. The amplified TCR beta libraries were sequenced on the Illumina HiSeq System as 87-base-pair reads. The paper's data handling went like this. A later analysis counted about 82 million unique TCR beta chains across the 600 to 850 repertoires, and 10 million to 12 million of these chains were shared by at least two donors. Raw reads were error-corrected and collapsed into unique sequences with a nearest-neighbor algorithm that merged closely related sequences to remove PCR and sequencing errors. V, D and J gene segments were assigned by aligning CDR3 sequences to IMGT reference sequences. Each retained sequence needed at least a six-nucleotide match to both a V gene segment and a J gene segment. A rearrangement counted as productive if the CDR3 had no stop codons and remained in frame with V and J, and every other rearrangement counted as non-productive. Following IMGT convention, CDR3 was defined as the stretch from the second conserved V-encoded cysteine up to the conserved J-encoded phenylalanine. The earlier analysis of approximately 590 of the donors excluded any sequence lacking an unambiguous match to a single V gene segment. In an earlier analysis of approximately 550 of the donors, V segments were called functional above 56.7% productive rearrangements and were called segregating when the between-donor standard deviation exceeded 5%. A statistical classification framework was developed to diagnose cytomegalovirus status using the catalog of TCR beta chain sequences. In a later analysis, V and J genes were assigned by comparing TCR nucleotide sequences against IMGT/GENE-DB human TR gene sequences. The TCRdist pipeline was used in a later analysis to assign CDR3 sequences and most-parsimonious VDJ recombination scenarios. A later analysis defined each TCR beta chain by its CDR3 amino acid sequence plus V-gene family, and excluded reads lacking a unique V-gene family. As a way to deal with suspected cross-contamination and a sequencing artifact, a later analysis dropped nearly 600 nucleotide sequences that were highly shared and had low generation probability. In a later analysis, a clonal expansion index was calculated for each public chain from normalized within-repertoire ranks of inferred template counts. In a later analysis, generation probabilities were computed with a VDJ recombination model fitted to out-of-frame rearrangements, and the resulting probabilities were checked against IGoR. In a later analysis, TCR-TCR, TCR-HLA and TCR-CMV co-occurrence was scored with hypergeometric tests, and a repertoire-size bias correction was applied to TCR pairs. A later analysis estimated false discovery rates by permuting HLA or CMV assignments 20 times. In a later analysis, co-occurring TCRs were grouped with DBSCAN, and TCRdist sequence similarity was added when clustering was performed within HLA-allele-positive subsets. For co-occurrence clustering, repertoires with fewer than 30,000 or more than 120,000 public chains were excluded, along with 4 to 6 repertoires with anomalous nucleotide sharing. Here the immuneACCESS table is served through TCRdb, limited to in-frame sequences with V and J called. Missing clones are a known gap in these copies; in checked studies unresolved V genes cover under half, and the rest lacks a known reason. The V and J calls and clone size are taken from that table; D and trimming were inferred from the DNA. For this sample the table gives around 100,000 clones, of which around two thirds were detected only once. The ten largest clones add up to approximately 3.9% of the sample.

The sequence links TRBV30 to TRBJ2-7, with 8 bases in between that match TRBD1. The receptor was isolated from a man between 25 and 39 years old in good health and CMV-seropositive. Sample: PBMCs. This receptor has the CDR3 CAWTPGTGGNGQYF. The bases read TGTGCCTGGACCCCGGGTACAGGGGGGAACGGGCAGTACTTC.